These 4 T cell receptor beta chains originate from one sample sequenced in a study of precursors of human CD4 cytotoxic T cells. Four sorted CD4+ memory subsets, central memory, effector memory, IL-7R-high TEMRA and IL-7R-negative TEMRA, were UMI-sequenced. One entry per CDR3 protein, called by TCRdb with MiXCR from the reads. Among a few hundred distinct CDR3 sequences listed, roughly a fifth were seen once. Sample: memory CD4+ T cells from blood (PBMCs). These receptor sequences come from a human donor in good health.

In this sample, this clonotype is large. The chain's CDR3 is CASKYAGGGYEQYF. CDR3 coding DNA: TGTGCCAGTAAATACGCAGGGGGGGGATACGAGCAGTACTTC. The genes are TRBV6-6 and TRBJ2-7, with D perhaps TRBD1 or TRBD2 (7 bases each). Germline CDR1 MNHNY, CDR2 SVGAGI (reference sequence). V lost 9 bases and J 4 bases, leaving 19 bases between the germline ends. The CDR3 sequence is 14 residues long.

By share, this clonotype ranks as large. The genes are TRBV12-3 or TRBV12-4 and TRBJ2-1; 9 nucleotides agree with TRBD2. The J segment lost 1 base and the V segment lost 4 bases, leaving 5 bases of the junction unmatched. This CDR3 is built from 16 residues. CDR3 bases: TGTGCCAGCAGTTCACCGGGACTAGCTTCCTACAATGAGCAGTTCTTC. Translating gives CASSSPGLASYNEQFF.

This clonotype was seen only a few times. This chain links TRBV27 with TRBJ1-2; TRBD1 aligns across 7 bases. Per germline, CDR1 MNHEY and CDR2 SMNVEV (reference sequence). The CDR3 is made up of 12 amino acids. J was trimmed by 7 bases and V by 5 bases; bases with no gene match: 4. The CDR3 is CASSIGGFGYTF. As DNA, the CDR3 is TGTGCCAGCAGTATAGGGGGCTTTGGCTACACCTTC.

In regard to this clonotype: This sequence may be a read error, since a much larger clone differs from it by one base. This sequence joins TRBV5-5 and TRBJ2-3; D remains unclear. CDR3 size: 13 residues. The germline V gene has CDR1 SGHKS and CDR2 YYEKEE (reference sequence). The CDR3 region is CASCLDPPGAQYF. CDR3 nucleotides: TGTGCCAGCTGCTTGGATCCCCCTGGGGCGCAGTATTTT.